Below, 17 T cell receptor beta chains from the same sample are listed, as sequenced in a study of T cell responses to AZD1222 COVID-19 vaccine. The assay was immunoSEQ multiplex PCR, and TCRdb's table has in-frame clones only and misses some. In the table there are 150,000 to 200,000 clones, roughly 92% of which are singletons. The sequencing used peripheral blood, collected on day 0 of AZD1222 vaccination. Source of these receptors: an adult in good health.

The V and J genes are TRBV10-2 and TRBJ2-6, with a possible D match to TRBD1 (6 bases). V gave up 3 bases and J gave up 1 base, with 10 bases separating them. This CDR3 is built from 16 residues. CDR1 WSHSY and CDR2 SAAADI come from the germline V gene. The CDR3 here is CASSERTASGANVLTF. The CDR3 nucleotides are TGCGCCAGCAGTGAAAGGACAGCTTCTGGGGCCAACGTCCTGACTTTC.

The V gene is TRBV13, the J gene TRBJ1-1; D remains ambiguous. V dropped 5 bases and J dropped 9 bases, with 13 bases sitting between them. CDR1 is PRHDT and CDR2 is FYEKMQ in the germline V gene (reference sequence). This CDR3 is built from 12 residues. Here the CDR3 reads CASSLTGPQAFF. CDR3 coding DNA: TGTGCCAGCAGCCTGACCGGCCCTCAAGCTTTCTTT.

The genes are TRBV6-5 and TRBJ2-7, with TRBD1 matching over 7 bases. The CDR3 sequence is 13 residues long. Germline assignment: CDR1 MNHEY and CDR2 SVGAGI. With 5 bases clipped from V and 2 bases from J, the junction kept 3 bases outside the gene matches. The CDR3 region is CASSLGTAYEQYF. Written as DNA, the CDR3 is TGTGCCAGCAGTCTAGGGACAGCCTACGAGCAGTACTTC.

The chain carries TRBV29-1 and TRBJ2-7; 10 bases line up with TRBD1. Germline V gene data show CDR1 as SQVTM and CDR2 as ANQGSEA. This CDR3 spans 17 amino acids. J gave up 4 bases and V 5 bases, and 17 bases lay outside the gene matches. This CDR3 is CSVLRRQDRGLQYEQYF. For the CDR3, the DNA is TGCAGCGTTTTACGTCGCCAAGACAGGGGGCTTCAGTACGAGCAGTACTTC.

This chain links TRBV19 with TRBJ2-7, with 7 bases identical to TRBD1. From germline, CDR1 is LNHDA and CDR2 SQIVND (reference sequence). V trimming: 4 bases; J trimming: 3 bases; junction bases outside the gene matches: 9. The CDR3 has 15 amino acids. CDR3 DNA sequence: TGTGCCAGTAGTAGCCCGGGACAGTCAGTCTACGAGCAGTACTTC. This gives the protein CASSSPGQSVYEQYF.

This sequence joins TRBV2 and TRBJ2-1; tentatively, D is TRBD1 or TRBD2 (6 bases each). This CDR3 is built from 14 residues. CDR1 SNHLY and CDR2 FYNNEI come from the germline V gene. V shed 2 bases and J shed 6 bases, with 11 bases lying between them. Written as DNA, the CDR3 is TGTGCCAGCAGTGAACGGGGGCGAGGCAATGAGCAGTTCTTC. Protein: CASSERGRGNEQFF.

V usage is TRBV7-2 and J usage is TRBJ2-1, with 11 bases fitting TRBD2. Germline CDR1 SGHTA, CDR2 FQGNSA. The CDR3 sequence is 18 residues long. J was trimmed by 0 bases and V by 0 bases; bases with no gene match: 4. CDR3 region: CASSLAGTSGLSYNEQFF. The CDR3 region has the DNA TGTGCCAGCAGCTTAGCCGGGACTAGCGGACTCTCCTACAATGAGCAGTTCTTC.

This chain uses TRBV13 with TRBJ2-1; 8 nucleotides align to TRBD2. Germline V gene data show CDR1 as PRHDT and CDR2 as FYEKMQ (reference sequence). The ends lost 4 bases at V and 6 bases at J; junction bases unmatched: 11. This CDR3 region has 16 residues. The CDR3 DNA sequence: TGTGCCAGCAGCTACCTCACCAGCGGGAGTCGCAATGAGCAGTTCTTC. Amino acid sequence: CASSYLTSGSRNEQFF. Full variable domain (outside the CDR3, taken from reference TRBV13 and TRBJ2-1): AAGVIQSPRHLIKEKRETATLKCYPIPRHDTVYWYQQGPGQDPQFLISFYEKMQSDKGSIPDRFSAQQFSDYHSELNMSSLELGDSALYFCASSYLTSGSRNEQFFGPGTRLTVL.

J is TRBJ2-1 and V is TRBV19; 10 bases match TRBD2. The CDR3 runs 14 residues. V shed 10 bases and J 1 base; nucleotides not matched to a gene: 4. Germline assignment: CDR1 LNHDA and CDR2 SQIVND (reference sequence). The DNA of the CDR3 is TGTGCCACTAGCGGGGGCCTATCCTACAATGAGCAGTTCTTC. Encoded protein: CATSGGLSYNEQFF.

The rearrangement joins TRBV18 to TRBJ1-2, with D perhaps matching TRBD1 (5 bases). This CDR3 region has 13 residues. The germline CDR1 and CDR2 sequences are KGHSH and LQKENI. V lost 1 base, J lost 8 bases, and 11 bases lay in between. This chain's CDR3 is CASSPQGSGGYTF. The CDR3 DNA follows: TGTGCCAGCTCACCACAGGGGTCAGGCGGCTACACCTTC.

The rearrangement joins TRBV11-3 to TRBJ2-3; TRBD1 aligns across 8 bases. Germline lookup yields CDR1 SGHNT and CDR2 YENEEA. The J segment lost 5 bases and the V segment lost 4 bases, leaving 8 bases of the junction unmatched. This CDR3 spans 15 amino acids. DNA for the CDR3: TGTGCCAGCAGCTCGTGGGGCGGGACAGGAGATACGCAGTATTTT. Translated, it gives CASSSWGGTGDTQYF. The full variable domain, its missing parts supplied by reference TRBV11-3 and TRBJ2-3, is EAGVVQSPRYKIIEKKQPVAFWCNPISGHNTLYWYLQNLGQGPELLIRYENEEAVDDSQLPKDRFSAERLKGVDSTLKIQPAELGDSAVYLCASSSWGGTGDTQYFGPGTRLTVL.

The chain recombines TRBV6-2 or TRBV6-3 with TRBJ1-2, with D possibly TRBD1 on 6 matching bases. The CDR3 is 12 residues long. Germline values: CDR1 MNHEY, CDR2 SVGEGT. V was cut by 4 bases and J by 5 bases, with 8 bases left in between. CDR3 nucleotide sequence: TGTGCCAGCAGTTCGGACAGTTATGGCTACACCTTC. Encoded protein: CASSSDSYGYTF.

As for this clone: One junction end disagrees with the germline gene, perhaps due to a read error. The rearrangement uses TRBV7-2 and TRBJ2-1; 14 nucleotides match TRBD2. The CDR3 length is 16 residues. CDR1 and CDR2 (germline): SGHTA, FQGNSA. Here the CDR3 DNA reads TGTGCCAGCAGCATAGCCGGGACTAGCGGGAGTCAGGTGCAGTTCTTC. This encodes CASSIAGTSGSQVQFF.

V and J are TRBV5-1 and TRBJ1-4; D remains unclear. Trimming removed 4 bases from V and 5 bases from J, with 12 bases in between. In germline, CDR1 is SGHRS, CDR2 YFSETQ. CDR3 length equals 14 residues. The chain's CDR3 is CASSTGRQNEKLFF. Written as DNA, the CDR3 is TGCGCCAGCAGCACCGGACGTCAGAATGAAAAACTGTTTTTT.

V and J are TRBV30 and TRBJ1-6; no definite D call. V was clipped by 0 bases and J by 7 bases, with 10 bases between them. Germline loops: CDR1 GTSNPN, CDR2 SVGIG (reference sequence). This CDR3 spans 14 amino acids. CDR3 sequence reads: CAWSVGGRNSPLHF. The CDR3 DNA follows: TGTGCCTGGAGTGTAGGAGGGAGGAATTCACCCCTCCACTTT.

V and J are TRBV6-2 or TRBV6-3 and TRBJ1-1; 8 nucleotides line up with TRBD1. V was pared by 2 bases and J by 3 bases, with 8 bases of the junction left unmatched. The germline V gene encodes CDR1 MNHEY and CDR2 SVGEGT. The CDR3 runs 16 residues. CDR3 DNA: TGTGCCAGCAGTTACACGGCAGGGGGCGTCGACACTGAAGCTTTCTTT. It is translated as CASSYTAGGVDTEAFF.

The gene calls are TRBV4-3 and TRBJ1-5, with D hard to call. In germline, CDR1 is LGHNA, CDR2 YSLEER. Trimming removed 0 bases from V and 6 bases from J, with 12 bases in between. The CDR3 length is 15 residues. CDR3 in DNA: TGCGCCAGCAGCCAAGATAGAACATTGGGTCAGCCCCAGCATTTT. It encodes CASSQDRTLGQPQHF.